The 10 T cell receptor beta chains reported below all come from one sample, sequenced in a study of identical twins. TCRdb fed the 5' RACE reads into MiXCR, producing one record per CDR3 protein. Here the sample spans around 480,000 distinct CDR3 sequences, over 12% being singletons. A further study also used this sample, focusing on yellow fever vaccine responses in identical twins.

Input material: CD4+ T cells sorted from blood. The receptors derive from a woman younger than 30 in good health.

This clonotype was seen only a few times. The rearrangement uses TRBV25-1 and TRBJ2-5; D gene unclear. From germline, CDR1 is MGHDK and CDR2 SYGVNS. Deletions cut 5 bases from V and 4 bases from J, with 14 bases between. This CDR3 spans 14 amino acids. CDR3 in amino acids: CASSFYERRETQYF. CDR3 sequence (DNA): TGTGCCAGCAGTTTTTACGAGAGGCGAGAGACCCAGTACTTC.

The chain has TRBV7-9 and TRBJ2-2; 9 nucleotides match TRBD1. This CDR3 is built from 15 residues. The ends lost 5 bases at V and 4 bases at J; junction bases unmatched: 5. CDR1 and CDR2 from the germline V gene are SEHNR and FQNEAQ (reference sequence). CDR3 DNA sequence: TGTGCCAGCAGCACGGGACAGGGAGGCACCGGGGAGCTGTTTTTT. It encodes CASSTGQGGTGELFF. The full variable domain, with the rest looked up from reference TRBV7-9 and TRBJ2-2, is DTGVSQNPRHKITKRGQNVTFRCDPISEHNRLYWYRQTLGQGPEFLTYFQNEAQLEKSRLLSDRFSAERPKGSFSTLEIQRTEQGDSAMYLCASSTGQGGTGELFFGEGSRLTVL.

The rearrangement joins TRBV5-1 to TRBJ1-2; no clear D. The CDR3 runs 15 residues. Germline lookup yields CDR1 SGHRS and CDR2 YFSETQ. With 5 bases removed from V and 2 bases from J, the gap between germline ends came to 16 bases. This chain's CDR3 is CASSAEGPPNYGYTF. For the CDR3, the DNA is TGCGCCAGCAGTGCCGAGGGCCCGCCAAACTATGGCTACACCTTC.

The rearrangement links TRBV7-8 to TRBJ2-5; D ambiguous. Trimming removed 2 bases from V and 1 base from J, with 11 bases in between. CDR1 and CDR2 from the germline V gene are SGHVS and FQNEAQ. CDR3 length: 15 amino acids. This chain's CDR3 is CASSLFRDSQETQYF. CDR3 nucleotide sequence: TGTGCCAGCAGCTTATTTAGGGATAGCCAAGAGACCCAGTACTTC.

The chain links TRBV18 to TRBJ1-1, with D uncertain. Germline V gives CDR1 KGHSH, CDR2 LQKENI. V lost 1 base to trimming and J lost 1 base, with 7 bases between them. The CDR3 covers 14 residues. DNA of the CDR3: TGTGCCAGCTCACCACTTTTTGGGAACACTGAAGCTTTCTTT. As protein: CASSPLFGNTEAFF.

The chain combines TRBV25-1 with TRBJ2-6; D is ambiguous. The CDR3 is made up of 14 amino acids. Germline V gene data show CDR1 as MGHDK and CDR2 as SYGVNS. V was clipped by 7 bases and J by 0 bases, with 7 bases between them. CDR3: CASKGGSGANVLTF. CDR3 in DNA: TGTGCCAGCAAGGGTGGCTCTGGGGCCAACGTCCTGACTTTC. Filled out from reference TRBV25-1 and TRBJ2-6, the complete variable domain reads EADIYQTPRYLVIGTGKKITLECSQTMGHDKMYWYQQDPGMELHLIHYSYGVNSTEKGDLSSESTVSRIRTEHFPLTLESARPSHTSQYLCASKGGSGANVLTFGAGSRLTVL.

This sequence joins TRBV6-6 and TRBJ2-6; perhaps D is TRBD1 or TRBD2 (5 bases each). Per the germline V gene, CDR1 is MNHNY and CDR2 is SVGAGI (reference sequence). The CDR3 contains 12 residues. The ends were cut back, 11 bases at V and 2 bases at J, with 7 bases in the middle. The CDR3 here is CAGGAGANVLTF. The CDR3, as DNA: TGTGCCGGGGGAGCTGGGGCCAACGTCCTGACTTTC.

This clonotype was counted a few times. This chain connects TRBV20-1 to TRBJ2-3; a weak D match, TRBD2 (6 bases). V shed 6 bases and J shed 0 bases, with 19 bases lying between them. This CDR3 comprises 16 residues. CDR1 and CDR2 from the germline V gene are DFQATT and SNEGSKA (reference sequence). The CDR3 DNA follows: TGCAGTGCGGCTGGAGGTGCGGGGTCTAGCACAGATACGCAGTATTTT. Its translation: CSAAGGAGSSTDTQYF.

This clonotype was counted between two and nine times. The chain combines TRBV25-1 with TRBJ2-7, with D perhaps TRBD2 (6 bases). CDR1 is MGHDK, CDR2 SYGVNS, per germline. CDR3 length: 13 residues. V was pared by 7 bases and J by 9 bases, with 19 bases between. CDR3: CASTRGGEYVQYF. Here the CDR3 DNA reads TGTGCCAGCACCCGGGGAGGAGAGTATGTGCAGTACTTC.

The genes are TRBV6-4 and TRBJ2-3, with 7 bases identical to TRBD1. The CDR3 covers 15 residues. The ends lost 4 bases at V and 1 base at J; junction bases unmatched: 5. Germline CDR1 MRHNA, CDR2 SNTAGT. This CDR3 is CASSVSGTGTDTQYF. The CDR3 nucleotides read TGTGCCAGCAGTGTATCCGGGACAGGCACAGATACGCAGTATTTT.